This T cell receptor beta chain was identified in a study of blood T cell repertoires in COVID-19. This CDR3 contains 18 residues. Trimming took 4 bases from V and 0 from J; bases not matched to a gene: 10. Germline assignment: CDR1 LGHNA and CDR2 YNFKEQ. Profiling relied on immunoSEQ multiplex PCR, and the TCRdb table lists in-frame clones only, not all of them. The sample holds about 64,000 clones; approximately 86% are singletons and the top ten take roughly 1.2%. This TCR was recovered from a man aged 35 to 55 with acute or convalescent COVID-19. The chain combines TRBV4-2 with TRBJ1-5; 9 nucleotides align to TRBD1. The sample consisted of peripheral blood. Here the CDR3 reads CASSPDRGDLYSNQPQHF. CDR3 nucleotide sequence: TGTGCCAGCAGCCCCGACAGGGGGGACCTATATAGCAATCAGCCCCAGCATTTT.